This T cell receptor (beta chain) was captured in a study of blood T cells in healthy people across ages. Combining a sample-barcoded 5' primer with a J-beta primer mix, a second PCR ran for roughly 7 to 12 cycles. One entry per CDR3 protein results from TCRdb running MiXCR on the 5' RACE reads. The sample consists of hundreds of thousands of distinct CDR3 sequences, around 30% of them appearing once. Overall study findings and caveats: Investigators viewed diversity estimates from one million T cells as underestimates, the study reported.

The CDR3 length is 15 residues. Per the germline V gene, CDR1 is MNHNY and CDR2 is SVGAGI (reference sequence). V was cut by 7 bases and J by 0 bases, with 13 bases left in between. This clonotype occurred many times. Its antigen is unknown. This clonotype was sampled from an elderly woman in good health. The material sequenced was blood. The V gene is TRBV6-6, the J gene TRBJ2-1, with D perhaps TRBD2 (5 bases). CDR3 nucleotides: TGTGCCAGCACAACCCGGGGATCCTCCTACAATGAGCAGTTCTTC. Its protein product is CASTTRGSSYNEQFF.